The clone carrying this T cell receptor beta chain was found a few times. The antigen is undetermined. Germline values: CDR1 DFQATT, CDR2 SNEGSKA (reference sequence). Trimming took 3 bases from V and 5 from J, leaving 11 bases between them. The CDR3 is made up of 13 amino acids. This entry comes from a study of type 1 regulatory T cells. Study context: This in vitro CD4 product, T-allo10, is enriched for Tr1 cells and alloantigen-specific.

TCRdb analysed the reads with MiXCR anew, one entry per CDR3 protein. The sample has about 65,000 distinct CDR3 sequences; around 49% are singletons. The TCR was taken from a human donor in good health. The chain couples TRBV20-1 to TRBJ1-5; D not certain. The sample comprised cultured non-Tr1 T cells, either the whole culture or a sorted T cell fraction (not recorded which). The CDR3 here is CSASQDADQPQHF. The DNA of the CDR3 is TGCAGTGCTAGTCAGGACGCAGATCAGCCCCAGCATTTT.